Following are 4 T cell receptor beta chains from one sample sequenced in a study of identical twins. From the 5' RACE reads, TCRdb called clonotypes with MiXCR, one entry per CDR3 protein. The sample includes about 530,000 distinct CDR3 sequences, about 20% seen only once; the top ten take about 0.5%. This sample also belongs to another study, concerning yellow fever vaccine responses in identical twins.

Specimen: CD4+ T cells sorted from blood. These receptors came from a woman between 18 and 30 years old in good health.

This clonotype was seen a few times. CDR3 bases: TGTGCCATCCAGACAGGGGCGAACACTGAAGCTTTCTTT. This sequence encodes CAIQTGANTEAFF. This chain joins TRBV10-3 and TRBJ1-1; 8 positions match TRBD1. Trimming removed 8 bases from V and 1 base from J; junction bases left unmatched: 3. The CDR3 length is 13 residues. Germline CDR1 ENHRY, CDR2 SYGVKD.

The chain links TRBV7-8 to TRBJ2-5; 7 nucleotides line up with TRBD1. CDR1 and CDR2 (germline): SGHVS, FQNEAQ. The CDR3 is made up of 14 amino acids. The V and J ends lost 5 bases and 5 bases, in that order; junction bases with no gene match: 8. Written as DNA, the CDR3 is TGTGCCAGCAGCCAACAACAGGGGCGGGAGACCCAGTACTTC. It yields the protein CASSQQQGRETQYF. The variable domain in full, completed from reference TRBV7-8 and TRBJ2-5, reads GAGVSQSPRYKVAKRGQDVALRCDPISGHVSLFWYQQALGQGPEFLTYFQNEAQLDKSGLPSDRFFAERPEGSVSTLKIQRTQQEDSAVYLCASSQQQGRETQYFGPGTRLLVL.

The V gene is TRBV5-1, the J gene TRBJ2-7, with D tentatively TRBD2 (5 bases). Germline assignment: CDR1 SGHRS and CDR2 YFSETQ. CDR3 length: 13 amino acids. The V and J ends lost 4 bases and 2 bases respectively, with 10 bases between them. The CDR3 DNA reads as TGCGCCAGCAGCCCGAACGGGGCCTACGAGCAGTACGTC. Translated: CASSPNGAYEQYV.

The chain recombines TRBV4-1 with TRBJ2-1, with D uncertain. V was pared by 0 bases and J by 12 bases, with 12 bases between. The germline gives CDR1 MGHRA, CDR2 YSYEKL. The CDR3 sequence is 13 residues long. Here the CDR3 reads CASSQDRRLGQFF. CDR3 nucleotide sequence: TGCGCCAGCAGCCAAGATCGAAGGTTAGGGCAGTTCTTC.